This TCR beta chain came from a study of blood T cell repertoires in COVID-19. Study details: Both acute and convalescent COVID-19 samples were obtained from the United States, Italy and Spain.

Seattle patient enrollment occurred during active infection, with longitudinal follow-up thereafter. This CDR3 spans 15 amino acids. Trimming cost V 5 bases and J 5 bases, with 13 bases left between them. Per germline, CDR1 MNHEY and CDR2 SMNVEV (reference sequence). Original processing notes: Reference gene primer amplification gave estimated nucleated cell counts. The repertoire was sequenced with immunoSEQ multiplex PCR; TCRdb's copy has only in-frame clones and lacks some. The DNA gave D and trimming, while V, J and clone size come from that table. The repertoire consists of 85,000 to 130,000 clones, with less than 80% occurring once and the leading ten covering approximately 6.2%.

The sequencing input was peripheral blood. The chain couples TRBV27 to TRBJ1-6, with D tentatively TRBD1 (5 bases). This sequence was found in a man older than 75 with COVID-19, enrolled during active disease. The CDR3 DNA sequence: TGTGCCAGCAGTCGTTGGGGAGGGGATAATTCACCCCTCCACTTT. Its translation: CASSRWGGDNSPLHF.